The present entry profiles one T cell receptor (beta chain) with its context. The specificity of this receptor is unknown. No qualities accompany the bases; no much larger clone lies one base away. Germline trimming: 1 base from V, 4 bases from J; junction bases outside gene matches: 6. The cysteine opens and the phenylalanine closes a CDR3 of 15 amino acids. The DNA shown is the 45-base CDR3, in frame from base 1. CDR1 and CDR2 are drawn from the germline V gene (reference sequence): GTSNPN, SVGIG. The data were obtained in a study of cytomegalovirus exposure and HLA in healthy donors listed by TCRdb under 2017. About the investigation overall: According to an earlier analysis of 550 to 750 of the donors, 150 million to 200 million T cells yielded roughly 100 million unique TCR beta sequences and approximately 300 Gb of sequence data. Approximately 300 gigabases of sequencing data and about 92 million unique TCR sequences made up an early release that covered approximately 650 HLA-typed donors. Across about 370 genotyped donors of the cohort, an average of about 200,000 unique TCR beta nucleotide sequences per donor were sequenced, and around 19% of those sequences were non-productive. Donor age, sex, ethnicity and CMV serostatus were collected together with the repertoire data. Every repertoire in the discovery cohort had been generated on one and the same sequencing platform. Rather than drawing on any new phenotypic data, the later analysis identified candidate immune exposures from TCR beta sequences and the way those sequences occurred across donors. The T cell repertoires of 666 subjects were profiled by immunosequencing and related to cytomegalovirus serostatus. In a later analysis, previously published TCR beta repertoires from 600 to 850 donors were re-analyzed and high-resolution HLA genotyping was added so that TCR occurrence patterns could be studied. To decide whether each TCR beta V gene segment behaved as functional or pseudogenic, an earlier analysis of 587 of the donors relied on high-throughput TCR beta sequencing. Along with the approximately 650-subject first cohort, a separate validation cohort of 120 different subjects was used. Genome-wide SNP genotypes for about 60% of the roughly 700 donors were used in a later genetic analysis, which treated that subset as a discovery cohort. Both class I and class II loci were covered by HLA typing, at four-digit resolution. The number of donors typed differed by locus, with roughly 629-640 for A, B, C, DRB1 and DQB1, around 500 for DQA1, approximately 570 for DPA1, and under 490 for DPB1. To predict cytomegalovirus infection status, the study combined high-throughput TCR immunosequencing, statistical association of individual TCRs with disease status, and machine learning. Roughly five DR-DQ haplotypes were handled as single units for association and clustering, since linkage in the cohort was strong. Among the roughly 400 genotyped donors, about 83% belonged to the genetic ancestry cluster associated with self-reported Caucasian donors. The aim of the study was to test whether cataloging public T cell receptors could identify signatures of past pathogen exposure.

The full study reports these points: Compared with equally common non-associated chains, HLA-associated TCR beta chains in a later analysis were more clonally expanded and had lower generation probabilities. In a later genetic analysis, fewer N-insertions in productive TCRs were reported among donors in an Asian-associated ancestry cluster than the 666-donor mean. The 87-base-pair reads could not distinguish some IMGT-functional V segments, including TRBV6-2 and TRBV6-3, so those segments were excluded. In a later genetic analysis, a missense DCLRE1C variant was associated with V-gene and J-gene trimming of TCR beta chains, and the association was replicated in an independent cohort. The authors suggested that the approach could potentially be extended to other disease states and immunological phenotypes. Several of the top co-occurrence clusters appeared to be linked to parvovirus B19, influenza, CMV and Epstein-Barr virus, according to a later analysis. Roughly uniform sequencing depth across donors was assumed in presence/absence analyses, although this assumption may not hold. Assigning TCR associations to individual alleles was difficult when HLA alleles, especially DR and DQ, strongly co-occurred. A few of the identified cytomegalovirus-associated TCR beta chains were confirmed in vitro to be specific for cytomegalovirus antigens. A cluster of highly shared sequence variants was judged likely to represent a technical artifact of the sequencing pipeline. The earlier analysis of about 600 of the donors excluded 15 to 20 rarely observed V segments, including chromosome 9 orphons, because counts were too low. The only immune exposure information available for the cohort was CMV serostatus. In an earlier analysis of over 550 of the donors, most TCR beta V segments were observed in productive rearrangements about 87% or about 30% of the time, broadly matching IMGT annotations. HLA typing was unavailable for some donors at each locus, so association tests used only the typed subset. Linkage disequilibrium might explain the correlated functional status among segregating V segments, but an unknown experimental factor could not be excluded. The study listed around 160 TCR beta chains as associated with cytomegalovirus. In a later analysis, over 15,000 TCR beta sequences were associated with specific HLA alleles at a false discovery rate of 0.05. A further reported finding was that TCR beta sequences accurately predicted the HLA-A and HLA-B alleles for most subjects in the first cohort. In a later analysis, TCR association rates were found to vary across HLA loci, with the most associated TCRs seen for DRB1 alleles and the fewest for HLA-C alleles. A later analysis found that most CMV-associated TCR beta chains appeared HLA-restricted, with HLA associations seemingly driven largely by CMV exposure. Across donors, most TCR sequences were observed very rarely, whereas some public TCRs were present in many individuals. The classifier was reported to diagnose cytomegalovirus status with high specificity and sensitivity in both the original and validation cohorts. The cohort was sequenced for TCR beta chains only, and without alpha or paired-chain data the features that could be detected were limited.

In total, roughly 670 healthy bone marrow donors made up the cohort. At the time of sampling, all cohort members were nominally healthy, though unrecorded immune exposures were likely present. The donor tested CMV seropositive and was one of the 289 seropositive cohort members. A peripheral blood sample was provided by each donor, and peripheral blood mononuclear cells were used for TCR beta sequencing. Genomic DNA was extracted from the blood cell samples with the Qiagen DNeasy Blood Extraction Kit. Library preparation employed the immunoSEQ multiplex PCR assay. The multiplex PCR relied on a mix of 60 forward primers for TCR Vbeta segments and 13 reverse primers for TCR Jbeta segments. The CDR3 region of rearranged TCR beta genes was amplified from genomic DNA by a multiplex PCR assay. Amplified TCR beta libraries were sequenced as 87-base-pair reads on the Illumina HiSeq System. In the source study's methods: Across the 500 to 850 repertoires, a later analysis counted 78 million or so unique TCR beta chains, 8.5 million to 12 million of which were shared by at least two donors. Raw reads were error-corrected and collapsed into unique sequences by a nearest-neighbor algorithm in which closely related sequences were merged to remove PCR and sequencing errors. CDR3 sequences were aligned to IMGT reference sequences to assign V, D and J gene segments. For a sequence to be retained, a match of at least six nucleotides to both a V gene segment and a J gene segment was required. Rearrangements were classified as productive when the CDR3 lacked stop codons and remained in frame with V and J, and all other rearrangements were classified as non-productive. CDR3 was defined according to IMGT convention as the region running from the second conserved V-encoded cysteine to the conserved J-encoded phenylalanine. The earlier analysis of about 560 of the donors excluded any sequence lacking an unambiguous match to a single V gene segment. An earlier analysis of a few hundred of the donors called V segments functional above 56.7% productive rearrangements and segregating when the between-donor standard deviation exceeded 5%. A statistical classification framework was built for diagnosing cytomegalovirus status from the catalog of TCR beta chain sequences. V and J gene assignment, in a later analysis, came from comparing TCR nucleotide sequences with IMGT/GENE-DB human TR gene sequences. A later analysis assigned CDR3 sequences and most-parsimonious VDJ recombination scenarios with the TCRdist pipeline. A later analysis defined each TCR beta chain by its CDR3 amino acid sequence plus V-gene family, and excluded reads lacking a unique V-gene family. A later analysis removed 600 or so highly shared, low-generation-probability nucleotide sequences to deal with suspected cross-contamination and a sequencing artifact. In a later analysis, a clonal expansion index was calculated for each public chain from normalized within-repertoire ranks of inferred template counts. A later analysis computed generation probabilities with a VDJ recombination model fitted to out-of-frame rearrangements, and checked the results against IGoR. In a later analysis, TCR-TCR, TCR-HLA and TCR-CMV co-occurrence was scored with hypergeometric tests, and a repertoire-size bias correction was applied to TCR pairs. A later analysis estimated false discovery rates by permuting HLA or CMV assignments 20 times. In a later analysis, co-occurring TCRs were grouped using DBSCAN, with TCRdist sequence similarity added in when clustering inside HLA-allele-positive subsets. Repertoires with fewer than 30,000 or more than 120,000 public chains were left out of co-occurrence clustering, as were four to six repertoires with anomalous nucleotide sharing. Drawn from immuneACCESS, this table holds only the in-frame rearrangements with V and J called that TCRdb kept. Clones are partly lost; checked studies trace under half to an unresolved V gene and leave the rest unexplained. The V and J calls and clone size were taken over from that table, and D and trimming were inferred from the DNA. The table for this sample lists approximately 81,000 clones; around 80% of them were counted only once. Approximately 3.2% of the sample is in the top ten clones.

Rearrangement joined TRBV30 to TRBJ1-3; TRBD1 agrees with 8 junctional bases. Material for sequencing was PBMCs. The sequence came from a man aged 50 or older in good health and CMV-seropositive. Here is the DNA: TGTGCCTGGAGTGCCGGGACAGGATCAGGAAACACCATATATTTT. This sequence encodes CAWSAGTGSGNTIYF.